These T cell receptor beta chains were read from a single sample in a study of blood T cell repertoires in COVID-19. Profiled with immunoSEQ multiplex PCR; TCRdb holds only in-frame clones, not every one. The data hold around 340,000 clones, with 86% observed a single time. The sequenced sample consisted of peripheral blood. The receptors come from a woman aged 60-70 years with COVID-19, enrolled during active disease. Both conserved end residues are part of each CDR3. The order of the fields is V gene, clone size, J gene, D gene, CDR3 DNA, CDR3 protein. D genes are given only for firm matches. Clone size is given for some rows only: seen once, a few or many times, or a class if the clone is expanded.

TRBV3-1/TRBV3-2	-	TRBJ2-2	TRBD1	TGTGCCAGCAGAGGTTCCGGGACAGGGAACACCGGGGAGCTGTTTTTT	CASRGSGTGNTGELFF
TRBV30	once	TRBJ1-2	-	TGTGCCTGGAGCCTCAACCGGGGGTACACCTTC	CAWSLNRGYTF
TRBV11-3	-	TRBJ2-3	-	TGTGCCAGCTACGGTAGCACAGATACGCAGTATTTT	CASYGSTDTQYF
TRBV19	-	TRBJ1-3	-	TGTGCCAGTAAGAGCTTTTTCTCTGGAAACACCATATATTTT	CASKSFFSGNTIYF
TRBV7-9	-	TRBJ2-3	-	TGTGCCAGCAGCGCCCGGGGTGACAGCACAGATACGCAGTATTTT	CASSARGDSTDTQYF
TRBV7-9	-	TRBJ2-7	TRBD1	TGTGCCAGCAGCTTAGAGAACTGGACAGGGAGATACGAGCAGTACTTC	CASSLENWTGRYEQYF
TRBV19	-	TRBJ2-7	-	TGTGCCAGTAGTACCTTCTCCCAGGGTCCCTACGAGCAGTACTTC	CASSTFSQGPYEQYF
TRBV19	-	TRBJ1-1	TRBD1	TGTGCCAGTACCTACGGGACAGGGGCTGAAGCTTTCTTT	CASTYGTGAEAFF
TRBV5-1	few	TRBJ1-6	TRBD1	TGCGCCAGCAGCTTGGGGGGACAGGGACAGTCACCCCTCCACTTT	CASSLGGQGQSPLHF
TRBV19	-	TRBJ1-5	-	TGTGCCAGTAGTGTTACAGGGTCATGGAATCAGCCCCAGCATTTT	CASSVTGSWNQPQHF
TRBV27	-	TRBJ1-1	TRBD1	TGTGCCAGCAGGGATCGACAGGGTCGGACTGAAGCTTTCTTT	CASRDRQGRTEAFF
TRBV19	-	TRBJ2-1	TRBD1	TGTGCCACTACCCCTTTGGACAGGGGGACCTACAATGAGCAGTTCTTC	CATTPLDRGTYNEQFF
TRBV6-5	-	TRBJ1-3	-	TGTGCCAGCAGTTACTCTAGTGGAAACACCATATATTTT	CASSYSSGNTIYF
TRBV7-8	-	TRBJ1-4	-	TGTGCCAGCAGCTTCGCCTCCCCTGGGGGGGAGTATGATGAAAAACTGTTTTTT	CASSFASPGGEYDEKLFF
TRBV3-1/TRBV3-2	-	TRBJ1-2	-	TGTGCCAGCAGCCCCGGTGTCTCACGTTATGGCTACACCTTC	CASSPGVSRYGYTF
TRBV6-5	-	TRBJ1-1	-	TGTGCCAGCAGTTACTCAGACTCCAACACTGAAGCTTTCTTT	CASSYSDSNTEAFF
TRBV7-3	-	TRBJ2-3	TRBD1	TGTGCCAGCAGCTCAATCGACAGGGTCCTCACAGATACGCAGTATTTT	CASSSIDRVLTDTQYF
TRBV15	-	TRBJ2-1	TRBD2	TGTGCCACCAGCAGAGAGGCGGGAGTTGAGCAGTTCTTC	CATSREAGVEQFF
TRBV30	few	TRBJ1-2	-	TGTGCCAGTACTCGCGGCAGGGCGGACTATGGCTACACCTTC	CASTRGRADYGYTF
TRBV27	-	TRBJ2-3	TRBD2	TGTGCCAGCAGGGACAACCTACGGGGTCTAGCGGGGACAGATACGCAGTATTTT	CASRDNLRGLAGTDTQYF
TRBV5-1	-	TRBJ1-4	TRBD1	TGCGCCAGCAGCCCGGGACAGGATGAAAAACTGTTTTTT	CASSPGQDEKLFF
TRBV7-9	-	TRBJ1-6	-	TGTGCCAGCAGCTTAGGAGGGCTTAATTCACCCCTCCACTTT	CASSLGGLNSPLHF
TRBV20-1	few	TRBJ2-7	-	TGCAGTGCTAAGGAGTCCTACGAGCAGTACTTC	CSAKESYEQYF
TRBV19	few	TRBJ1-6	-	TGTGCCAGTAGCGGGGGGCAGGGAGGAAATTCACCCCTCCACTTT	CASSGGQGGNSPLHF
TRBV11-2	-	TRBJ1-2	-	TGTGCCAGCACTTATTTGGGCGGCTACACCTTC	CASTYLGGYTF
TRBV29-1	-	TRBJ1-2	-	TGCAGCGTGGGGGACGGGACACCCTATGGCTACACCTTC	CSVGDGTPYGYTF
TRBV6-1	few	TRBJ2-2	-	TGTGCCAGCAGTCAAGCTAGCGTCACCGGGGAGCTGTTTTTT	CASSQASVTGELFF
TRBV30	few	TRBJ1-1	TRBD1	TGTGCCTGGAGTCCTACGGACAGGGCGAACACTGAAGCTTTCTTT	CAWSPTDRANTEAFF
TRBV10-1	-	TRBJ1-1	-	TGCGCCAGCGGTCAACCCCGCGGCACTGAAGCTTTCTTT	CASGQPRGTEAFF
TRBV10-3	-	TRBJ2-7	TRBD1	TGTGCCATCAGTGAGAGGACAGGGTTCGGCGAGCAGTACTTC	CAISERTGFGEQYF
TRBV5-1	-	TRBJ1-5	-	TGCGCCAGCAGCTTGGACCCGGATCAGCCCCAGCATTTT	CASSLDPDQPQHF
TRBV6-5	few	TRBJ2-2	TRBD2	TGTGCCAGCAGTTCCGGATTAGCGGGGGGCCGGGAGCTGTTTTTT	CASSSGLAGGRELFF
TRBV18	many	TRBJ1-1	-	TGTGCCAGCTCACCAATCCCGGGGGGAGACACTGAAGCTTTCTTT	CASSPIPGGDTEAFF
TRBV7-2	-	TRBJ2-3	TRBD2	TGTGCCAGCAGCTTAGGGCGGGGGATAGGAGCAGATACGCAGTATTTT	CASSLGRGIGADTQYF
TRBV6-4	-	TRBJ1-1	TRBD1	TGTGCCAGCAGGAGAGGTGGGGACAGGGACACTGAAGCTTTCTTT	CASRRGGDRDTEAFF
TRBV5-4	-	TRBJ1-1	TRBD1	TGTGCCAGCAGTCGGGACAGGGCAAGAACTGAAGCTTTCTTT	CASSRDRARTEAFF
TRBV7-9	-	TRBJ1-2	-	TGTGCCAGCAGCTTGGCCATTGGCAGTACGGGCTATGGCTACACCTTC	CASSLAIGSTGYGYTF
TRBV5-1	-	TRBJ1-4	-	TGCGCCAGCAGCTGGTTCGCCCCAGGTATAGATGAAAAACTGTTTTTT	CASSWFAPGIDEKLFF
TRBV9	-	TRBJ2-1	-	TGTGCCAGCACCCAGGGCGGGACCAGGCGGAATGAGCAGTTCTTC	CASTQGGTRRNEQFF
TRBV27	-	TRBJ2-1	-	TGTGCCAGCAGTTTCCCAGAGGGGGATGAGCAGTTCTTC	CASSFPEGDEQFF
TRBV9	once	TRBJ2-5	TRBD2	TGTGCCAGCAGCGTAGGACCAGCGGGGGCTGCGGAGACCCAGTACTTC	CASSVGPAGAAETQYF
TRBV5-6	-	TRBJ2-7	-	TGTGCCAGCAGCCTACAGGGTTCCCTCTACGAGCAGTACTTC	CASSLQGSLYEQYF
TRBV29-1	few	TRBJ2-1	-	TGCAGCGTTGGACAGGACAGCTACAATGAGCAGTTCTTC	CSVGQDSYNEQFF
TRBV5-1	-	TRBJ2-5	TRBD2	TGCGCCAGCAGCTCGACTAGCGGGCGGGAGACCCAGTACTTC	CASSSTSGRETQYF
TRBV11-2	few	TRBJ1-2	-	TGTGCCAGCAGCGCCCTGGTGGGCGCGGGCTATGGCTACACCTTC	CASSALVGAGYGYTF
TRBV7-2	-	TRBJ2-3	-	TGTGCCAGCAGCGCGCAACCGCGGGGTTCAGGCACAGATACGCAGTATTTT	CASSAQPRGSGTDTQYF
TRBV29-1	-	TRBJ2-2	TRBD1	TGCAGCGTTGAAGACCGGGACAGGGCCGGGGAGCTGTTTTTT	CSVEDRDRAGELFF